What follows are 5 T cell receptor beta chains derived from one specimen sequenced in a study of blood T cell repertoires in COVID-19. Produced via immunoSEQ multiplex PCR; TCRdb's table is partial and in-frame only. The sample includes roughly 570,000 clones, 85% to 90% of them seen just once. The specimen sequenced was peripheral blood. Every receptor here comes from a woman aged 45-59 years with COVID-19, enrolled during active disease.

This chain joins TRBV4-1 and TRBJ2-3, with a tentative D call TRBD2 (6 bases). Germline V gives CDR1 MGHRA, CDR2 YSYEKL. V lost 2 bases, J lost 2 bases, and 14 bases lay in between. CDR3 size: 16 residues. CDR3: CASSQSGLPITDTQYF. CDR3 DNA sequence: TGCGCCAGCAGCCAATCGGGACTGCCGATCACAGATACGCAGTATTTT.

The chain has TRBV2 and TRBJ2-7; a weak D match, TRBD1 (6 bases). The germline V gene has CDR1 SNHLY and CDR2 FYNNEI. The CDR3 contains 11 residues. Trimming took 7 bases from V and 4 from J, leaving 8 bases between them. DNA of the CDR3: TGTGCCAGCACCGGGACATACGAGCAGTACTTC. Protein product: CASTGTYEQYF.

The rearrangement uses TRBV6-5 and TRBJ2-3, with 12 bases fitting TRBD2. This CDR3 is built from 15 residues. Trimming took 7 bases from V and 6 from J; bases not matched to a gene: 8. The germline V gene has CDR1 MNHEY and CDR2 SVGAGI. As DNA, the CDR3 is TGTGCCAGCACCCTAGCGGGGGGGCCTGGGGATACGCAGTATTTT. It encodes CASTLAGGPGDTQYF.

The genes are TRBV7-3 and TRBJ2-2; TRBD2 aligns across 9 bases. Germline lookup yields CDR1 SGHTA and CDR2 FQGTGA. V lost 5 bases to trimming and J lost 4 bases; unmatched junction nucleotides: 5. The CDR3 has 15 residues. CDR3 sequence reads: CASSPLAGPTGELFF. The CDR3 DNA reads TGTGCCAGCAGCCCCCTAGCGGGACCCACCGGGGAGCTGTTTTTT.

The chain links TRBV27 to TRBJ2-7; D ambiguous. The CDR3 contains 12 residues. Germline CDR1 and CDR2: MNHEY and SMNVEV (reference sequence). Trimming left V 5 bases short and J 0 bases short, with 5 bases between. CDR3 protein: CASSASSYEQYF. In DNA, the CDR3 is TGTGCCAGCAGTGCCAGCTCCTACGAGCAGTACTTC.